This TCR beta chain was sequenced for a study of T-cell reconstitution after alpha-beta-depleted transplantation in children. Findings of the study overall: T-cell counts and diversity at one year following transplant were attributed mainly to newly produced T cells.

This clonotype was seen only a few times. The antigen is undetermined. Unique molecular identifiers were incorporated during preparation of the TCRbeta library. TCRdb used MiXCR to reprocess the PCR reads, holding one entry per CDR3 protein. The profile shows 250,000 to 400,000 distinct CDR3 sequences, approximately 20% of them singletons. The CDR3 runs to 14 residues. Germline V gene data show CDR1 as SEHNR and CDR2 as FQNEAQ (reference sequence). The junction had 3 bases not matched to a gene; V was cut back by 4 bases and J by 2 bases. This receptor was taken from a male patient aged 10 to 17 who had a stem cell transplant for acute lymphoblastic leukemia, so the T cells may come from the graft donor. This chain connects TRBV7-9 to TRBJ2-3; TRBD2 matches 7 bases. The specimen comprised PBMCs, mostly from graft donor cells, sampled 180 days after TCRalphabeta/CD19-depleted stem cell transplant. CDR3 region: CASSWGGITDTQYF. The CDR3 DNA sequence: TGTGCCAGCAGCTGGGGGGGTATCACAGATACGCAGTATTTT. The full variable domain, rest sourced from reference TRBV7-9 and TRBJ2-3, is DTGVSQNPRHKITKRGQNVTFRCDPISEHNRLYWYRQTLGQGPEFLTYFQNEAQLEKSRLLSDRFSAERPKGSFSTLEIQRTEQGDSAMYLCASSWGGITDTQYFGPGTRLTVL.